This is a list of T cell receptor beta chains from one sample in a study of beta chain features in type 1 diabetes. TCRdb's table, derived via immunoSEQ multiplex PCR, lists solely in-frame clones and lacks some. Among hundreds of thousands of clones, approximately 9.9% were seen once, and the ten largest hold roughly 0.99%. The material sequenced was central memory CD4+ T cells from blood. These receptors all stem from a man aged 25 to 40 with type 1 diabetes. Both conserved end residues are part of each CDR3. The order of the fields is J gene, clone size, V gene, CDR3 protein. Clone size is shown for a subset of rows, as once, few, many or a class of expanded clone.

TRBJ2-1	few	TRBV6-6	CASTLTWSNEQFF
TRBJ1-1	few	TRBV7-9	CASSLDRATEAFF
TRBJ1-4	few	TRBV7-2	CASSLQGMGGEKLFF
TRBJ1-5	many	TRBV16	CASSHQDPGAWGNQPQHF
TRBJ2-2	NA	TRBV7-2	CASSLAFSGVGTGELFF
TRBJ1-5	NA	TRBV18	CASSPGQGNQPQHF
TRBJ2-3	NA	TRBV9	CASSVESSGGTDTQYF
TRBJ1-5	NA	TRBV28	CASSLEGQPQHF
TRBJ2-2	few	TRBV9	CASSVRGQRNTGELFF
TRBJ1-5	NA	TRBV5-1	CASSLVGGAGQPQHF
TRBJ2-1	few	TRBV6-5	CASSPTGYSYNEQFF
TRBJ2-1	NA	TRBV29-1	CSESSAGGPDEQFF
TRBJ1-4	NA	TRBV13	CASSFSDREDWGEKLFF
TRBJ2-2	NA	TRBV9	CASSVEDSYTGELFF
TRBJ1-1	NA	TRBV28	CASTLNTEAFF
TRBJ1-3	NA	TRBV6-1	CASSETFSLGNTIYF
TRBJ2-1	few	TRBV10-2	CASSERLAGRNEQFF
TRBJ1-2	few	TRBV27	CASSFTGDYGYTF
TRBJ1-2	NA	TRBV19	CASQSTDGYGYTF
TRBJ2-3	few	TRBV7-9	CASSLAYTDTQYF
TRBJ1-2	NA	TRBV13	CASSPPDRAYGYTF
TRBJ1-1	NA	TRBV18	CASSPGWQDHTEAFF
TRBJ2-5	NA	TRBV7-2	CASSFAVGTQYF
TRBJ2-3	many	TRBV7-9	CASSSPAGSTDTQYF
TRBJ2-7	few	TRBV2	CASSDAFTYEQYF
TRBJ1-1	NA	TRBV6-5	CASNKYQLGTEAFF
TRBJ1-3	few	TRBV4-3	CASSQDWTVGLVSGNTIYF
TRBJ2-3	few	TRBV7-2	CASSLVAGGSDTQYF
TRBJ1-1	few	TRBV6-5	CASSYAGRGDTEAFF
TRBJ1-1	many	TRBV14	CASSQELGKNTEAFF
TRBJ1-1	NA	TRBV6-6	CASSYSAATTEAFF
TRBJ2-1	NA	TRBV9	CASEREYNEQFF
TRBJ1-5	NA	TRBV7-2	CASSLEDGSNQPQHF
TRBJ2-6	NA	TRBV18	CASSPLMQDSSGANVLTF
TRBJ2-5	NA	TRBV4-1	CASSLGSTVQETQYF
TRBJ2-7	many	TRBV15	CATSREGPYEQYF
TRBJ1-2	few	TRBV30	CAWSTLGQSNYGYTF
TRBJ2-1	few	TRBV7-9	CASSPGHSSYNEQFF
TRBJ2-1	few	TRBV7-2	CASSFRGGLRNEQFF
TRBJ2-3	few	TRBV6-5	CASTIQGGTDTQYF
TRBJ2-3	NA	TRBV9	CASSVGRGFGTDTQYF
TRBJ2-7	NA	TRBV7-9	CASSPGLALYEQYF
TRBJ2-2	few	TRBV10-3	CASTLDLAGRGELFF
TRBJ2-7	NA	TRBV7-8	CASSLGTEYSYEQYF
TRBJ1-5	few	TRBV2	CASKGRSNSNQPQHF
TRBJ2-2	few	TRBV6-5	CASAPGIHTGELFF